A single sample is the source of the 26 T cell receptor beta chains below, sequenced in a study of cytomegalovirus exposure and HLA in healthy donors. Primers included in the PCR were 60 Vbeta and 13 Jbeta primers. Generated by immunoSEQ multiplex PCR, the TCRdb table keeps only in-frame clones and is missing some. The repertoire holds under 200,000 clones, with around three quarters as singletons. The sequencing sample was made of PBMCs. The receptors derive from a man aged 40-50 years in good health and CMV-seronegative.

This clone has just one count. The chain links TRBV27 to TRBJ2-4, with D uncertain. V lost 2 bases and J 0 bases, leaving 11 bases between the germline ends. CDR3 size: 16 residues. CDR1 and CDR2 from the germline V gene are MNHEY and SMNVEV (reference sequence). In DNA form, the CDR3 reads TGTGCCAGCAGTTTAAACAGTGCCCTAGCCAAAAACATTCAGTACTTC. Amino acid sequence: CASSLNSALAKNIQYF.

The chain uses TRBV6-1 and TRBJ2-3, with 9 bases fitting TRBD1. Trimming cost V 3 bases and J 4 bases; bases outside gene matches: 2. The CDR3 spans 14 residues. Per germline, CDR1 MNHNS and CDR2 SASEGT. The CDR3 is CASSEWDRADTQYF. The CDR3 bases are TGTGCCAGCAGTGAGTGGGACAGGGCAGATACGCAGTATTTT.

Points on this clone: Distinct nucleotide sequences in the sample also encode this CDR3. The chain couples TRBV19 to TRBJ1-6, with 7 bases aligning to TRBD1. V gave up 4 bases and J gave up 0 bases; unmatched junction bases: 3. Per the germline V gene, CDR1 is LNHDA and CDR2 is SQIVND (reference sequence). The length of the CDR3 is 16 residues. The CDR3 DNA reads as TGTGCCAGTAGTAGGGACAGCAGCTCCTATAATTCACCCCTCCACTTT. Protein: CASSRDSSSYNSPLHF.

The chain joins TRBV5-1 to TRBJ1-6; 10 bases are a match to TRBD1. CDR1 and CDR2 from the germline V gene are SGHRS and YFSETQ. The J segment lost 10 bases and the V segment lost 4 bases, leaving 8 bases of the junction unmatched. The length of the CDR3 is 15 residues. The DNA of the CDR3 is TGCGCCAGCAGCATAGGGACAGGGGTGAACTCACCCCTCCACTTT. Residues: CASSIGTGVNSPLHF.

The V gene is TRBV10-3, the J gene TRBJ1-6; D is undetermined. The germline V gene has CDR1 ENHRY and CDR2 SYGVKD. With 1 base removed from V and 12 bases from J, the gap between germline ends came to 10 bases. The CDR3 contains 13 residues. CDR3 in amino acids: CAISELLHGPLHF. In DNA, the CDR3 is TGTGCCATCAGTGAGTTACTACACGGACCCCTCCACTTT.

V and J are TRBV7-6 and TRBJ2-3; 13 bases line up with TRBD2. CDR1 is SGHVS and CDR2 is FNYEAQ in the germline V gene. J was trimmed by 6 bases and V by 1 base; bases with no gene match: 13. The CDR3 is 19 amino acids. The CDR3 coding sequence is TGTGCCAGCAGCTTAGAGGGGACTAGCGGGGAATCGCCGGCGGATACGCAGTATTTT. Translation: CASSLEGTSGESPADTQYF.

The chain links TRBV6-5 to TRBJ2-2, with TRBD1 as a possible D gene (7 bases). In germline, CDR1 is MNHEY, CDR2 SVGAGI. Trimming removed 7 bases at V and 5 bases at J, with 14 bases between. The CDR3 loop spans 14 amino acids. The CDR3: CASTRAGGTGELFF. Here the CDR3 DNA reads TGTGCCAGCACCCGCGCAGGGGGGACCGGGGAGCTGTTTTTT.

The J gene is TRBJ2-7, the V gene TRBV7-2; 8 bases are shared with TRBD2. The CDR3 loop spans 16 amino acids. CDR1 SGHTA and CDR2 FQGNSA come from the germline V gene. V shed 5 bases and J 0 bases; nucleotides not matched to a gene: 9. The CDR3 DNA is TGTGCCAGCAGCGCCCGCCTTAGCGGGATCTCCTACGAGCAGTACTTC. This sequence encodes CASSARLSGISYEQYF.

This clone was observed a single time. This chain links TRBV9 with TRBJ2-5, with D possibly matching TRBD2 (5 bases). The V gene lost 0 bases and the J gene lost 2 bases, with 5 bases spanning the gap. This CDR3 is 13 amino acids long. Germline CDR1 SGDLS, CDR2 YYNGEE. The CDR3: CASSVGGQETQYF. The CDR3 DNA reads TGTGCCAGCAGCGTAGGCGGGCAAGAGACCCAGTACTTC.

V gene TRBV9 combines with J gene TRBJ2-5; 7 bases match TRBD2. Germline V gene sequence: CDR1 SGDLS, CDR2 YYNGEE. CDR3 length equals 13 residues. Trimming removed 0 bases from V and 7 bases from J; junction bases left unmatched: 3. CDR3 nucleotides: TGTGCCAGCAGCGTAGGCTGGGAGGGGACCCAGTACTTC. Translated, it gives CASSVGWEGTQYF.

The chain couples TRBV6-6 to TRBJ1-1; 7 bases are shared with TRBD1. The germline V gene encodes CDR1 MNHNY and CDR2 SVGAGI (reference sequence). The CDR3 runs 14 residues. V lost 5 bases to trimming and J lost 2 bases; unmatched junction nucleotides: 5. CDR3 protein: CASSKQGGNTEAFF. The DNA of the CDR3 is TGTGCCAGCAGTAAGCAGGGGGGTAACACTGAAGCTTTCTTT.

This clone showed up just once. The chain is built from TRBV14 and TRBJ2-2, with a possible D match to TRBD2 (6 bases). Trimming stripped 5 bases from V and 7 bases from J, with 17 bases between. Per the germline V gene, CDR1 is SGHDN and CDR2 is FVKESK. The CDR3 totals 15 residues. The DNA for the CDR3 is TGTGCCAGCAGCGTACAGCGGGCGGGGAACGGGGAGCTGTTTTTT. Its translation is CASSVQRAGNGELFF.

This chain joins TRBV7-8 and TRBJ2-7; 10 nucleotides match TRBD1. The CDR3 has 15 residues. Germline-derived CDR1 and CDR2 are SGHVS and FQNEAQ. V gave up 5 bases and J gave up 0 bases; unmatched junction bases: 4. CDR3 nucleotide sequence: TGTGCCAGCAGCCCCCGGGACAGGGGCTCCTACGAGCAGTACTTC. Translation gives CASSPRDRGSYEQYF.

A word on this clone: Because the CDR3's place on the DNA is in doubt, the DNA is left out and the CDR3 is given as listed by TCRdb. The rearrangement uses TRBV1 and TRBJ2-3; the table assigns TRBD2, which was not confirmed against the DNA. TRBV1 is reported as a pseudogene. Ends included, the CDR3 has 15 residues. CDR3 region: CTSTVAGGSTDTQYF.

V is TRBV7-2 and J is TRBJ2-5; 14 positions agree with TRBD2. This CDR3 region has 15 residues. J gave up 7 bases and V 5 bases, and 6 bases lay outside the gene matches. Germline values: CDR1 SGHTA, CDR2 FQGNSA. CDR3 sequence: CASSLGLAGEVTQYF. The CDR3 region has the DNA TGTGCCAGCAGCCTGGGACTAGCGGGAGAGGTGACCCAGTACTTC.

This clone was seen just once. V and J are TRBV6-1 and TRBJ2-5; maybe TRBD1 (6 bases). CDR1 is MNHNS and CDR2 is SASEGT in the germline V gene. The CDR3 is 15 residues long. Trimming removed 2 bases from V and 5 bases from J, with 15 bases in between. The CDR3 sequence: CASSEQGTTGETQYF. As DNA, the CDR3 is TGTGCCAGCAGTGAACAGGGGACAACGGGGGAGACCCAGTACTTC.

The chain has TRBV19 and TRBJ1-5; tentatively, D is TRBD1 (6 bases). Germline V gives CDR1 LNHDA, CDR2 SQIVND (reference sequence). V was trimmed by 3 bases and J by 6 bases, leaving 15 bases between them. The CDR3 extends over 15 amino acids. The CDR3 DNA reads TGTGCCAGTAGTATGGATACAGGGTTAGGTCAGCCCCAGCATTTT. Translated, it gives CASSMDTGLGQPQHF.

V and J are TRBV11-2 and TRBJ1-2; TRBD1 matches at 7 bases. The junction had 8 bases not matched to a gene; V was cut back by 3 bases and J by 4 bases. The CDR3 runs 15 residues. The V gene's germline CDR1 is SGHAT and CDR2 FQNNGV. The CDR3 coding sequence is TGTGCCAGCAGCTTGCTGACAGGGTGGGCCTATGGCTACACCTTC. The encoded protein is CASSLLTGWAYGYTF.

The chain carries TRBV14 and TRBJ1-6, with D unclear. Germline V CDR1 and CDR2: SGHDN, FVKESK. V lost 6 bases to trimming and J lost 12 bases, with 15 bases between them. This CDR3 comprises 13 residues. The CDR3 sequence: CASSQSGSGPLHF. The CDR3 coding sequence is TGTGCCAGCAGTCAAAGCGGCAGCGGACCCCTCCACTTT.

V is TRBV4-3 and J is TRBJ2-1; 8 bases are a match to TRBD2. The germline V gene has CDR1 LGHNA and CDR2 YSLEER. With 0 bases clipped from V and 6 bases from J, the junction kept 7 bases outside the gene matches. This CDR3 spans 16 amino acids. CDR3 region: CASSQDLAGGANEQFF. The CDR3 nucleotides read TGCGCCAGCAGCCAAGATCTAGCGGGCGGGGCCAATGAGCAGTTCTTC.

The chain has TRBV5-1 and TRBJ2-1; 9 bases line up with TRBD1. This CDR3 comprises 14 residues. CDR1 is SGHRS and CDR2 is YFSETQ in the germline V gene. V lost 4 bases to trimming and J lost 10 bases; unmatched junction nucleotides: 9. The CDR3 DNA reads as TGCGCCAGCAGCGGGCGGGACAGGGAACGCGAGCAGTTCTTC. Translated, it gives CASSGRDREREQFF.

The chain employs TRBV5-1 and TRBJ2-5; D gene unclear. Deletions cut 1 base from V and 4 bases from J, with 11 bases between. This CDR3 has 14 residues. Germline CDR1 and CDR2: SGHRS and YFSETQ. The CDR3 DNA reads as TGCGCCAGCAGCTTGCAAACTATGGGAGAGACCCAGTACTTC. This encodes CASSLQTMGETQYF. Variable domain in full (rest from reference TRBV5-1 and TRBJ2-5): KAGVTQTPRYLIKTRGQQVTLSCSPISGHRSVSWYQQTPGQGLQFLFEYFSETQRNKGNFPGRFSGRQFSNSRSEMNVSTLELGDSALYLCASSLQTMGETQYFGPGTRLLVL.

This chain links TRBV16 with TRBJ2-4, with D possibly being TRBD1 (5 bases). CDR1 is KGHSY and CDR2 is FQNENV in the germline V gene. This CDR3 is 14 amino acids long. V gave up 0 bases and J gave up 7 bases, with 10 bases separating them. DNA of the CDR3: TGTGCCAGCAGCCAATCCTCAGGGTACAACATTCAGTACTTC. Protein sequence: CASSQSSGYNIQYF.

The chain is built from TRBV6-5 and TRBJ2-4; tentative D call: TRBD2 (5 bases). V gave up 6 bases and J gave up 3 bases, with 12 bases separating them. The CDR3 is 14 residues long. Germline lookup yields CDR1 MNHEY and CDR2 SVGAGI. The CDR3 DNA sequence: TGTGCCAGCAGCCGAGACTATGACAAAAACATTCAGTACTTC. Its protein is CASSRDYDKNIQYF.

The chain carries TRBV7-2 and TRBJ2-7; tentatively, D is TRBD1 (5 bases). Germline values: CDR1 SGHTA, CDR2 FQGNSA. Trimming removed 3 bases from V and 8 bases from J, with 14 bases in between. CDR3 length equals 13 residues. This CDR3 reads CASSFFKGAKQYF. The CDR3 DNA reads as TGTGCCAGCAGCTTCTTCAAAGGGGCCAAGCAGTACTTC. Based on the CDR3 plus reference TRBV7-2 and TRBJ2-7, the full variable domain is GAGVSQSPSNKVTEKGKDVELRCDPISGHTALYWYRQSLGQGLEFLIYFQGNSAPDKSGLPSDRFSAERTGGSVSTLTIQRTQQEDSAVYLCASSFFKGAKQYFGPGTRLTVT.

V gene TRBV7-9 combines with J gene TRBJ1-2; tentatively, D is TRBD1 (5 bases). V shed 5 bases and J shed 4 bases, with 14 bases lying between them. CDR1 SEHNR and CDR2 FQNEAQ come from the germline V gene (reference sequence). There are 14 residues in the CDR3. Written as DNA, the CDR3 is TGTGCCAGCAGCCCATACGGGGGTGTCTATGGCTACACCTTC. Translating it yields CASSPYGGVYGYTF.